The clone carrying this T cell receptor (beta chain) turned up a few times. The antigen remains undetermined. TCRdb processed the 5' RACE reads anew with MiXCR; each CDR3 protein has one entry. The repertoire includes roughly 350,000 distinct CDR3 sequences, roughly an eighth of them detected once, and 20% to 25% sits in the top ten. Germline values: CDR1 SNHLY, CDR2 FYNNEI. The CDR3 spans 12 residues. V lost 8 bases, J lost 7 bases, and 12 bases lay in between. This sample was taken from a study of T-cell memory formation after mild COVID-19. Study-level results: A balance of CD4 and CD8 characterized clones contracting day 15 to 85, whereas later expanders leaned CD4+. Clones that contracted clustered mainly in CM and EM if CD4+ and in EMRA if CD8+. Second-wave clones peaking on day 37 lacked confirmed SARS-CoV-2 specificity. Cross-reactive memory apparently joined, as some responding clones appeared in pre-infection memory.

The J gene is TRBJ1-5, the V gene TRBV2; D is uncertain. The source is a man between 18 and 35 years old who had mild COVID-19 (a few samples of this study predate the infection). Cell type and time point are not known. Sequencing used PBMCs or a T cell subset sorted from them (not recorded which). DNA for the CDR3: TGTGCCAGCGGGCGAGGGCGCCAGCCCCAGCATTTT. This sequence encodes CASGRGRQPQHF. Full variable domain (remainder filled in from reference TRBV2 and TRBJ1-5): EPEVTQTPSHQVTQMGQEVILRCVPISNHLYFYWYRQILGQKVEFLVSFYNNEISEKSEIFDDQFSVERPDGSNFTLKIRSTKLEDSAMYFCASGRGRQPQHFGDGTRLSIL.